This TCR beta chain originates from a study of beta chain features in type 1 diabetes. CDR1 SGHVS and CDR2 FQNEAQ come from the germline V gene. Trimming shortened V by 5 bases and J by 4 bases, and 21 bases separated the two germline ends. The CDR3 covers 17 residues. Naive, central memory, regulatory and stem cell-like memory cells within the CD4+ compartment were sorted using CD45RO/CCR7/CD25/CD127/CD95/CD27. Investigators reverse transcribed all isolated RNA, so they sequenced expressed TCRB transcripts. Profiled with immunoSEQ multiplex PCR; TCRdb holds only in-frame clones, not every one. Of 150,000 to 200,000 clones in the sample, around 7.8% were seen once. As concerns this clone: Its matching antigen is unknown.

General study points: Moderate but significant shortening of TCRB CDR3s was recorded in all four CD4+ subsets from Type 1 diabetes patients. The study notes PCR might favor shorter templates equally in patients and controls. Naive, central memory and Treg TCRB repertoires seemed to resemble each other more closely in patients than they did in healthy donors.

The sequence was collected from a middle-aged woman with type 1 diabetes. The rearrangement links TRBV7-8 to TRBJ2-1; possible D gene TRBD1, 6 bases. Specimen: central memory CD4+ T cells from blood. CDR3 amino acids: CASSGWATGRGYNEQFF. The CDR3 region has the DNA TGTGCCAGCAGCGGATGGGCGACTGGAAGGGGGTACAATGAGCAGTTCTTC.